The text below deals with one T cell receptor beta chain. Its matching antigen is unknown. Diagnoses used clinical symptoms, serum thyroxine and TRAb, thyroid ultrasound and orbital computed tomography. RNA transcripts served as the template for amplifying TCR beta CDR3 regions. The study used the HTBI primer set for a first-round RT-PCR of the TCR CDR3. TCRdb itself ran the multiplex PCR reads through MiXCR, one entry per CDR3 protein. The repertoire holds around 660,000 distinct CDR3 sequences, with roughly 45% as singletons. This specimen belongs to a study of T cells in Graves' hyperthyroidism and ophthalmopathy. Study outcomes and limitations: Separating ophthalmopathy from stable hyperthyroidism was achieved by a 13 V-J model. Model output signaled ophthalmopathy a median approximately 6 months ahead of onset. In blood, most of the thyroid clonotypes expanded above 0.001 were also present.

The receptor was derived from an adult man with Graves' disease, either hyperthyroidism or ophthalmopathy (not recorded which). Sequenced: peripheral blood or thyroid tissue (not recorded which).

Here the CDR3 reads CASSEYGGQGNSPLHF. The CDR3, as DNA: TGTGCCAGCAGTGAATATGGGGGACAGGGTAATTCACCCCTCCACTTT. The chain couples TRBV25-1 to TRBJ1-6; 9 bases match TRBD1. The CDR3 length is 16 residues. Unmatched junction bases numbered 3, after V lost 0 bases and J lost 6 bases. The V gene's germline CDR1 is MGHDK and CDR2 SYGVNS.